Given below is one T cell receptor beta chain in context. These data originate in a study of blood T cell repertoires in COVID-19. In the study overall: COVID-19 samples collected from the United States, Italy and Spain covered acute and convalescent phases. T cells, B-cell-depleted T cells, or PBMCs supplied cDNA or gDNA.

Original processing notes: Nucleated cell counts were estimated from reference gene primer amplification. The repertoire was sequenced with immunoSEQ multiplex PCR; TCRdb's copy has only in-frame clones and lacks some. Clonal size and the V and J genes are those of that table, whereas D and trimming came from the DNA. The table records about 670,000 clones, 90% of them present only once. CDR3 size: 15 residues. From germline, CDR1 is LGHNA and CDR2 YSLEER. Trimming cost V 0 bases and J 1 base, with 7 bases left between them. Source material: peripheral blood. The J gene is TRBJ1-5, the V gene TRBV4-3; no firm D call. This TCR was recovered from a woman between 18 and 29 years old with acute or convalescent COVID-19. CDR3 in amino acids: CASSQDRTSNQPQHF. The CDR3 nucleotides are TGCGCCAGCAGCCAAGATCGTACAAGCAATCAGCCCCAGCATTTT.